The TCR beta chain described here comes from a study of blood T cells in healthy people across ages. Looking at the study overall: Per two T cells, template switching captured roughly one barcoded beta molecule.

A second PCR of about 7 to 12 cycles used a sample-barcoded 5' primer and a J-beta primer mix. Each cDNA molecule received a tag from a template-switch adaptor that had 12 random nucleotides. Every sample returned 2.5 million or more CDR3-containing paired-end reads. Via MiXCR, TCRdb re-called the 5' RACE reads, giving one row per CDR3 protein. The sample contains 1,500,000 or so distinct CDR3 sequences, roughly 59% of which appear only once. The sample, approximately 11 milliliters of peripheral blood, was drawn from each donor. There are 17 residues in the CDR3. V dropped 0 bases and J dropped 6; count of bases not matched to a gene: 10.

This receptor was obtained from a man younger than 35 in good health. The V call is TRBV12-3 or TRBV12-4, the J call TRBJ1-4, with 7 bases lining up with TRBD1. Sequencing was done on a sample of blood. The CDR3 protein is CASSLAPAGTAYEKLFF. The CDR3 coding sequence is TGTGCCAGCAGTTTAGCGCCGGCTGGGACAGCTTATGAAAAACTGTTTTTT.